Presented here are 15 T cell receptor beta chains from one specimen sequenced in a study of T cells in Graves' hyperthyroidism and ophthalmopathy. RNA transcripts yielded amplified TCR beta CDR3 regions. Using the HTBI primer set, a first-round RT-PCR was run on the TCR CDR3. TCRdb re-called the multiplex PCR reads with MiXCR, one entry per CDR3 protein. The sample gives 350,000 to 400,000 distinct CDR3 sequences, approximately 18% of which show up once; 40% is in the top ten. Sequencing used blood. Receptors were obtained from a man aged 18-30 years with Graves' ophthalmopathy.

A few counts support this clonotype. This chain connects TRBV4-1 to TRBJ1-2; 9 bases agree with TRBD1. The ends lost 3 bases at V and 7 bases at J; junction bases unmatched: 9. This CDR3 is 15 amino acids long. Germline V lookup: CDR1 MGHRA, CDR2 YSYEKL. CDR3 region: CASSQPGQGPGGYTF. CDR3 DNA: TGCGCCAGCAGCCAGCCGGGACAGGGTCCGGGTGGCTACACCTTC.

The table lists this clonotype with a few counts. This chain joins TRBV24-1 and TRBJ2-3, with D uncertain. Trimming cost V 11 bases and J 1 base, with 12 bases left between them. This CDR3 is 13 amino acids long. The germline V gene has CDR1 KGHDR and CDR2 SFDVKD. CDR3 residues: CAIAGEGTDTQYF. DNA of the CDR3: TGTGCCATCGCCGGAGAGGGCACAGATACGCAGTATTTT.

The chain is built from TRBV27 and TRBJ2-3, with 14 nucleotides matching TRBD2. The V segment lost 4 bases and the J segment 0 bases; nucleotides outside the gene matches: 15. CDR3 size: 21 residues. The germline V gene encodes CDR1 MNHEY and CDR2 SMNVEV (reference sequence). CDR3 residues: CASSYITFGLAGGYSTDTQYF. CDR3 sequence (DNA): TGTGCCAGCAGTTATATTACCTTCGGACTAGCGGGGGGTTACAGCACAGATACGCAGTATTTT.

The rearrangement links TRBV29-1 to TRBJ2-5; TRBD2 might be the D (5 bases). The CDR3 is made up of 12 amino acids. Germline V gene sequence: CDR1 SQVTM, CDR2 ANQGSEA. The ends were cut back, 4 bases at V and 3 bases at J, with 9 bases in the middle. The CDR3 sequence: CSVVSGKETQYF. The CDR3 DNA sequence: TGCAGCGTTGTGTCGGGGAAAGAGACCCAGTACTTC.

Concerning this clonotype: This sequence may be a read error, since a much larger clone differs from it by one base. CDR3 region: CASSEPDRASGYTF. The CDR3 nucleotides read TGCGCCAGCAGCGAACCGGACAGGGCGAGTGGCTACACCTTC. J is TRBJ1-2 and V is TRBV5-1; 8 bases are a match to TRBD1. Per germline, CDR1 SGHRS and CDR2 YFSETQ. The CDR3 covers 14 residues. V was clipped by 4 bases and J by 7 bases; unmatched bases: 9.

In this sample, this clonotype turned up a few times. This sequence may be a read error, since a much larger clone differs from it by one base. The rearrangement uses TRBV5-6 and TRBJ2-1; 12 bases agree with TRBD2. Trimming cost V 4 bases and J 8 bases; bases outside gene matches: 4. The V gene's germline CDR1 is SGHDT and CDR2 YYEEEE. The CDR3 sequence is 14 residues long. CDR3 loop: CASSLAGGPHEQFF. CDR3 coding DNA: TGTGCCAGCAGCCTAGCGGGGGGGCCGCATGAGCAGTTCTTC.

The table lists this clonotype with many counts. The rearrangement uses TRBV7-9 and TRBJ2-3; the D gene is possibly TRBD2 (5 bases). The germline V gene encodes CDR1 SEHNR and CDR2 FQNEAQ (reference sequence). The CDR3 length is 13 residues. Deletions cut 6 bases from V and 1 base from J, with 8 bases between. CDR3 in amino acids: CASRSGGTDTQYF. CDR3 in DNA: TGTGCCAGCAGGTCCGGGGGCACAGATACGCAGTATTTT.

The table lists this clonotype with a few counts. The chain links TRBV4-2 to TRBJ1-6; D unclear. The germline CDR1 and CDR2 sequences are LGHNA and YNFKEQ. The CDR3 is 15 residues long. V lost 2 bases to trimming and J lost 1 base, with 6 bases between them. CDR3 sequence reads: CASSQPSSYNSPLHF. DNA of the CDR3: TGTGCCAGCAGCCAACCCTCTTCCTATAATTCACCCCTCCACTTT.

Ten or more counts support this clonotype. V usage is TRBV7-3 and J usage is TRBJ2-5; 11 bases match TRBD2. J lost 1 base, V lost 4 bases, and 5 bases had no gene match. CDR1 SGHTA and CDR2 FQGTGA come from the germline V gene. The CDR3 covers 16 residues. CDR3 bases: TGTGCCAGCAGCTGGGGCGGGACTAGCGGCCAAGAGACCCAGTACTTC. This codes for CASSWGGTSGQETQYF. The variable domain in full, with the rest retrieved from reference TRBV7-3 and TRBJ2-5, is GAGVSQTPSNKVTEKGKYVELRCDPISGHTALYWYRQSLGQGPEFLIYFQGTGAADDSGLPNDRFFAVRPEGSVSTLKIQRTERGDSAVYLCASSWGGTSGQETQYFGPGTRLLVL.

The rearrangement links TRBV4-1 to TRBJ2-7; 8 bases are shared with TRBD1. The CDR3 loop spans 17 amino acids. Trimming at V came to 0 bases and at J to 3 bases, leaving 10 bases not matched to a gene. The germline CDR1 and CDR2 sequences are MGHRA and YSYEKL. The CDR3 loop reads CASSQEGQGKDHYEQYF. CDR3 sequence (DNA): TGCGCCAGCAGCCAAGAAGGACAGGGAAAGGACCACTACGAGCAGTACTTC.

This clonotype was found many times. The J gene is TRBJ1-2, the V gene TRBV20-1, with TRBD1 matching 7 bases. The junction had 10 bases not matched to a gene; V was cut back by 3 bases and J by 0 bases. CDR3 size: 16 residues. The germline V gene has CDR1 DFQATT and CDR2 SNEGSKA (reference sequence). The CDR3 loop is CSARMIQGWSNYGYTF. The DNA of the CDR3 is TGCAGTGCTAGGATGATACAGGGGTGGTCTAACTATGGCTACACCTTC.

There are a few counts of this clonotype. The J gene is TRBJ2-2, the V gene TRBV15; 11 bases fit TRBD2. V dropped 2 bases and J dropped 1; count of bases not matched to a gene: 3. The CDR3 consists of 17 residues. Germline V gene data show CDR1 as LNHNV and CDR2 as YYDKDF (reference sequence). The chain's CDR3 is CATSRTLAGGNTGELFF. The CDR3 bases are TGTGCCACCAGCAGAACCCTAGCGGGGGGGAACACCGGGGAGCTGTTTTTT. The full variable domain, its missing parts supplied by reference TRBV15 and TRBJ2-2, is DAMVIQNPRYQVTQFGKPVTLSCSQTLNHNVMYWYQQKSSQAPKLLFHYYDKDFNNEADTPDNFQSRRPNTSFCFLDIRSPGLGDTAMYLCATSRTLAGGNTGELFFGEGSRLTVL.

There are a few counts of this clonotype. The CDR3 sequence is CSGNYRGLQYF. CDR3 in DNA: TGCAGCGGGAACTACAGGGGACTTCAGTATTTT. The V gene is TRBV29-1, the J gene TRBJ2-3; weak D call: TRBD1 (7 bases). Germline V gives CDR1 SQVTM, CDR2 ANQGSEA. The CDR3 is made up of 11 amino acids. V was clipped by 7 bases and J by 12 bases, with 17 bases between them.

In its sample, this clonotype was seen many times. The rearrangement links TRBV18 to TRBJ2-7, with D possibly TRBD1 on 6 matching bases. V lost 0 bases and J lost 4, with 10 bases in between. Germline V gene data show CDR1 as KGHSH and CDR2 as LQKENI. This CDR3 region has 14 residues. CDR3 sequence: CASSPPARGYEQYF. Here the CDR3 DNA reads TGTGCCAGCTCACCACCGGCCAGGGGTTACGAGCAGTACTTC.

The rearrangement uses TRBV19 and TRBJ2-3, with TRBD2 matching 9 bases. This CDR3 contains 14 residues. The germline V gene encodes CDR1 LNHDA and CDR2 SQIVND (reference sequence). J was trimmed by 8 bases and V by 8 bases; bases with no gene match: 11. The CDR3 loop is CASLLAGQPVTQYF. DNA of the CDR3: TGTGCCAGTTTACTAGCGGGCCAGCCGGTTACGCAGTATTTT.